The 20 T cell receptor beta chains below come from one sample, sequenced in a study of blood T cell repertoires in COVID-19. Assay used: immunoSEQ multiplex PCR; TCRdb lists only in-frame clones, some missing. The table includes fewer than 200,000 clones, about 88% detected once. Source material: peripheral blood. The receptors were sampled from a man aged 45 to 65 who had recovered from COVID-19.

The chain employs TRBV11-3 and TRBJ2-3; 11 nucleotides agree with TRBD2. The germline CDR1 and CDR2 sequences are SGHNT and YENEEA. This CDR3 spans 16 amino acids. V lost 2 bases and J lost 2; bases outside the gene matches: 3. CDR3 region: CASSLLAGGLTDTQYF. Here the CDR3 DNA reads TGTGCCAGCAGCTTACTAGCGGGGGGACTCACAGATACGCAGTATTTT.

The chain uses TRBV4-1 and TRBJ1-1; tentative D call: TRBD1 (5 bases). Germline V gene data show CDR1 as MGHRA and CDR2 as YSYEKL. Between the trimmed V and J ends, which lost 0 bases and 0 bases, there was a span of 11 bases. The CDR3 covers 16 residues. DNA of the CDR3: TGCGCCAGCAGCCAAGATTGGCGACAGATGAACACTGAAGCTTTCTTT. Translated, it gives CASSQDWRQMNTEAFF.

The rearrangement links TRBV5-1 to TRBJ1-5, with D uncertain. Per germline, CDR1 SGHRS and CDR2 YFSETQ. The CDR3 loop spans 16 amino acids. V shed 0 bases and J shed 1 base, with 11 bases lying between them. CDR3 nucleotides: TGCGCCAGCAGCTTGGGGGCGGGAGTGAGCAATCAGCCCCAGCATTTT. It is translated as CASSLGAGVSNQPQHF.

The chain carries TRBV7-2 and TRBJ1-1; unclear D gene. Germline CDR1 and CDR2: SGHTA and FQGNSA. The CDR3 runs to 16 residues. Trimming left V 0 bases short and J 0 bases short, with 11 bases between. DNA of the CDR3: TGTGCCAGCAGCTTAGCGCGGGGTGGTTTGAACACTGAAGCTTTCTTT. Its protein product is CASSLARGGLNTEAFF.

This chain links TRBV27 with TRBJ1-6; 7 positions match TRBD1. Trimming took 7 bases from V and 2 from J; bases not matched to a gene: 5. CDR1 is MNHEY and CDR2 is SMNVEV in the germline V gene (reference sequence). The CDR3 extends over 15 amino acids. The CDR3 sequence: CASTLGQTYNSPLHF. Here the CDR3 DNA reads TGTGCCAGCACTTTGGGACAGACCTATAATTCACCCCTCCACTTT.

The CDR3 nucleotides read TGCGCCAGCAGCGCCCGACAGGGGTACGGAAAACTGTTTTTT. It yields the protein CASSARQGYGKLFF. The J gene is TRBJ1-4, the V gene TRBV5-1; 8 nucleotides align to TRBD1. J was trimmed by 10 bases and V by 4 bases; bases with no gene match: 9. The CDR3 is 14 amino acids. CDR1 and CDR2 from the germline V gene are SGHRS and YFSETQ.

CDR3: CASRPFGQHNQPQHF. The CDR3 coding sequence is TGTGCCAGCAGGCCATTTGGACAGCATAATCAGCCCCAGCATTTT. The chain couples TRBV2 to TRBJ1-5; the D gene is possibly TRBD1 (6 bases). The CDR3 has 15 residues. V shed 6 bases and J shed 4 bases, with 16 bases lying between them. CDR1 is SNHLY and CDR2 is FYNNEI in the germline V gene.

This clone showed up just once. The CDR3 DNA is TGTGCCAGCAGGACGTCCGGGACAGCCTACGAGCAGTACTTC. Encoded protein: CASRTSGTAYEQYF. The rearrangement uses TRBV25-1 and TRBJ2-7; 7 nucleotides match TRBD1. In germline, CDR1 is MGHDK, CDR2 SYGVNS. V shed 6 bases and J 2 bases; nucleotides not matched to a gene: 7. CDR3 length: 14 amino acids.

The chain links TRBV5-1 to TRBJ1-5; 9 nucleotides agree with TRBD1. The germline CDR1 and CDR2 sequences are SGHRS and YFSETQ. The ends lost 2 bases at V and 4 bases at J; junction bases unmatched: 4. The CDR3 is made up of 15 amino acids. The CDR3 DNA reads as TGCGCCAGCAGCTTTGGACAGGGGCGTAATCAGCCCCAGCATTTT. Translating gives CASSFGQGRNQPQHF.

This clone was seen once. The chain carries TRBV6-6 and TRBJ2-2; TRBD1 agrees at 10 bases. Trimming removed 5 bases from V and 6 bases from J; junction bases left unmatched: 9. Germline lookup yields CDR1 MNHNY and CDR2 SVGAGI (reference sequence). This CDR3 has 16 amino acids. CDR3 coding DNA: TGTGCCAGCAGTAACTACGGGGGACAGGGGTCCGGGGAGCTGTTTTTT. Translating gives CASSNYGGQGSGELFF.

The V and J genes are TRBV27 and TRBJ2-1, with 7 positions matching TRBD1. Germline trimming cut 0 bases from V and 7 bases from J; bases unmatched to any gene: 12. There are 17 residues in the CDR3. Germline V gene sequence: CDR1 MNHEY, CDR2 SMNVEV (reference sequence). For the CDR3, the DNA is TGTGCCAGCAGTTTATCGCGGCGCAGCTCCAGGGGGAATGAGCAGTTCTTC. Residues: CASSLSRRSSRGNEQFF.

This clone appeared a few times. The chain couples TRBV10-1 to TRBJ1-1; maybe TRBD1 (6 bases). Germline V CDR1 and CDR2: WNHNN, SYGVQD (reference sequence). CDR3 length equals 13 residues. V lost 0 bases and J lost 8, with 10 bases in between. The CDR3 bases are TGCGCCAGCAGTGAGTCTGGGGGCTCCGAAGCTTTCTTT. Its translation: CASSESGGSEAFF.

This rearrangement joins TRBV27 to TRBJ2-1; 10 nucleotides align to TRBD2. The CDR3 is made up of 15 amino acids. Trimming cost V 2 bases and J 9 bases; bases outside gene matches: 7. Germline V gene sequence: CDR1 MNHEY, CDR2 SMNVEV (reference sequence). In DNA form, the CDR3 reads TGTGCCAGCAGTTTACTCCTAGCGGGAGCGAGTGAGCAGTTCTTC. It yields the protein CASSLLLAGASEQFF.

The genes are TRBV19 and TRBJ1-5, with D possibly TRBD1 on 5 matching bases. V was shortened by 3 bases and J by 2 bases, with 11 bases between the two germline ends. Per the germline V gene, CDR1 is LNHDA and CDR2 is SQIVND (reference sequence). The CDR3 spans 15 residues. The CDR3 reads CASSMWAQGNQPQHF. The CDR3 nucleotides are TGTGCCAGTAGTATGTGGGCACAGGGCAATCAGCCCCAGCATTTT. The whole variable domain, remainder taken from reference TRBV19 and TRBJ1-5, is DGGITQSPKYLFRKEGQNVTLSCEQNLNHDAMYWYRQDPGQGLRLIYYSQIVNDFQKGDIAEGYSVSREKKESFPLTVTSAQKNPTAFYLCASSMWAQGNQPQHFGDGTRLSIL.

This chain connects TRBV7-2 to TRBJ1-6; 9 bases align to TRBD1. V dropped 5 bases and J dropped 10; count of bases not matched to a gene: 9. Germline V gene data show CDR1 as SGHTA and CDR2 as FQGNSA. This CDR3 is 15 amino acids long. The CDR3 here is CASSPGDRVISPLHF. CDR3 in DNA: TGTGCCAGCAGCCCCGGGGACAGGGTAATCTCACCCCTCCACTTT.

The chain employs TRBV6-5 and TRBJ2-4; D possibly corresponds to TRBD2 (6 bases). With 5 bases removed from V and 7 bases from J, the gap between germline ends came to 18 bases. The CDR3 sequence is 15 residues long. The V gene's germline CDR1 is MNHEY and CDR2 SVGAGI. The CDR3 sequence: CASSSRGGEGNIQYF. CDR3 DNA sequence: TGTGCCAGCAGTAGCCGAGGAGGGGAAGGGAACATTCAGTACTTC.

The gene calls are TRBV3-1 (or the pseudogene TRBV3-2) and TRBJ2-3; maybe TRBD2 (5 bases). CDR3 size: 16 residues. The V and J ends lost 6 bases and 1 base respectively, with 17 bases between them. Germline V gene sequence: CDR1 LGHDT, CDR2 YNNKEL (reference sequence). This CDR3 reads CASSRPRDGGTDTQYF. CDR3 DNA sequence: TGTGCCAGCAGTCGACCCCGGGATGGGGGCACAGATACGCAGTATTTT.

This chain joins TRBV11-2 and TRBJ2-6; TRBD1 might be the D (5 bases). V was pared by 2 bases and J by 7 bases, with 24 bases between. Germline CDR1 is SGHAT and CDR2 is FQNNGV. This CDR3 is built from 19 residues. The CDR3 DNA is TGTGCCAGCAGCTTATGGACAATCCGTAGTCATCTGGGTGCCAACGTCCTGACTTTC. Protein: CASSLWTIRSHLGANVLTF. Based on the CDR3 plus reference TRBV11-2 and TRBJ2-6, the full variable domain is EAGVAQSPRYKIIEKRQSVAFWCNPISGHATLYWYQQILGQGPKLLIQFQNNGVVDDSQLPKDRFSAERLKGVDSTLKIQPAKLEDSAVYLCASSLWTIRSHLGANVLTFGAGSRLTVL.

This rearrangement joins TRBV19 to TRBJ2-1; D is possibly TRBD2 (6 bases). Germline CDR1 and CDR2: LNHDA and SQIVND (reference sequence). V lost 8 bases, J lost 5 bases, and 16 bases lay in between. CDR3 length equals 14 residues. The CDR3 nucleotides read TGTGCCAGTGCCGCGGGGACCGCCGACAATGAGCAGTTCTTC. This sequence encodes CASAAGTADNEQFF.

The chain has TRBV7-8 and TRBJ1-1; weak D call: TRBD1 (5 bases). This CDR3 contains 14 residues. The V gene lost 1 base and the J gene lost 1 base, with 7 bases spanning the gap. Germline CDR1 SGHVS, CDR2 FQNEAQ. As DNA, the CDR3 is TGTGCCAGCAGCTTAGTGGGGGGGAACACTGAAGCTTTCTTT. It is translated as CASSLVGGNTEAFF.